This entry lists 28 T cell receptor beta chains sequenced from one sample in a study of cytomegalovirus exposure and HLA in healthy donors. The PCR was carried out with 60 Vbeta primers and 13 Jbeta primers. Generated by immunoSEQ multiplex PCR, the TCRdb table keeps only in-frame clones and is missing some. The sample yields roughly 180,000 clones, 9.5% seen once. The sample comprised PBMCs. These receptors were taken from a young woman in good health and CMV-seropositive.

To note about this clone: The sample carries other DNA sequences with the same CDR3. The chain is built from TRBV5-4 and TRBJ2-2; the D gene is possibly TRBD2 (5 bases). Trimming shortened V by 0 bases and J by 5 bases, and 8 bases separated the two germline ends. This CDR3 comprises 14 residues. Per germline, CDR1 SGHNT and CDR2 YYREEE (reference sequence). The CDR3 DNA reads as TGTGCCAGCAGCTTGGCCCGGGGAACCGGGGAGCTGTTTTTT. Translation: CASSLARGTGELFF.

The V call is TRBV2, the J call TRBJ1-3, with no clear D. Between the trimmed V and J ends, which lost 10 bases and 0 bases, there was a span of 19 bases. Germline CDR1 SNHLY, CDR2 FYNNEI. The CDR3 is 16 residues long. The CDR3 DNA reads TGTGCCATCCCAAATGGAGGGAACCCCTCTGGAAACACCATATATTTT. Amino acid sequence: CAIPNGGNPSGNTIYF.

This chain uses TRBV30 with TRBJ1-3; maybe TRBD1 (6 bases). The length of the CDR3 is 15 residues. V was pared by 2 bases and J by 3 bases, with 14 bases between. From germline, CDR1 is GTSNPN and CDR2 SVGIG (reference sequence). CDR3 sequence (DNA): TGTGCCTGGAGTTGGACAGCCAGTATTGGAAACACCATATATTTT. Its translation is CAWSWTASIGNTIYF.

The CDR3 region is CASSPRLASHSYNEQFF. DNA of the CDR3: TGTGCCAGCAGCCCGCGACTAGCCAGTCACTCCTACAATGAGCAGTTCTTC. This sequence joins TRBV11-2 and TRBJ2-1; 7 positions agree with TRBD2. Losses at the gene ends were 5 bases for V and 0 bases for J; bases not matched to a gene: 10. In germline, CDR1 is SGHAT, CDR2 FQNNGV. This CDR3 has 17 amino acids.

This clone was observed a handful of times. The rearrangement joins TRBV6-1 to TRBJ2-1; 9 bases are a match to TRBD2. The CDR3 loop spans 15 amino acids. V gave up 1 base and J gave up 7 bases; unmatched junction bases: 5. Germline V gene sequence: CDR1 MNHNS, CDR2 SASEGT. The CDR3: CASSEGGGRGNEQFF. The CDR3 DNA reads TGTGCCAGCAGTGAAGGGGGCGGGAGGGGGAATGAGCAGTTCTTC.

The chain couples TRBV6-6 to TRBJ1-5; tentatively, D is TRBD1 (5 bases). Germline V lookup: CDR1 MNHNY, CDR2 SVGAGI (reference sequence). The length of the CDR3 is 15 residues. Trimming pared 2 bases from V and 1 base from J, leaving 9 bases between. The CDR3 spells CASSYAGGSNQPQHF. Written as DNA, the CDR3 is TGTGCCAGCAGTTACGCGGGGGGAAGCAATCAGCCCCAGCATTTT.

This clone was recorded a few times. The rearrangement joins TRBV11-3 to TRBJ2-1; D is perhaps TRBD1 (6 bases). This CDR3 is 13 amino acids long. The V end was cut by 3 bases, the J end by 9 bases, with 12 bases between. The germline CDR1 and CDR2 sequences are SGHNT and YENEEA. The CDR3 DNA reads TGTGCCAGCAGCTTTGGACAGCAGTTTGAGCAGTTCTTC. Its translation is CASSFGQQFEQFF. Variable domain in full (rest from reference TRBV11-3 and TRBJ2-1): EAGVVQSPRYKIIEKKQPVAFWCNPISGHNTLYWYLQNLGQGPELLIRYENEEAVDDSQLPKDRFSAERLKGVDSTLKIQPAELGDSAVYLCASSFGQQFEQFFGPGTRLTVL.

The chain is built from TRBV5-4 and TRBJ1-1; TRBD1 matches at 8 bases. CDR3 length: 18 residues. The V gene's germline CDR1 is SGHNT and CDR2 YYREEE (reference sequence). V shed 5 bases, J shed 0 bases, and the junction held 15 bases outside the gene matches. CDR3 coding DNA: TGTGCCAGCAGATTCGCCGCCGGGACAGGAGACATGAACACTGAAGCTTTCTTT. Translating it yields CASRFAAGTGDMNTEAFF.

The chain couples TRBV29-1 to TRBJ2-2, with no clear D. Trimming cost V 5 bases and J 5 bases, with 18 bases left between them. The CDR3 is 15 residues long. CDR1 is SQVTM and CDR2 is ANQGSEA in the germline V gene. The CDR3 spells CSVPKTQKGTGELFF. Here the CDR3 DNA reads TGCAGCGTTCCTAAGACACAAAAAGGAACCGGGGAGCTGTTTTTT.

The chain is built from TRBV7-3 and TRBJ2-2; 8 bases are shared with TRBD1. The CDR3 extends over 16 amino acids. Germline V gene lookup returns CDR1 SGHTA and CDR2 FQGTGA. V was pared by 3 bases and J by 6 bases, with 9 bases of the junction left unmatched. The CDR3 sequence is CASSLSQGAKAGELFF. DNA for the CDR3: TGTGCCAGCAGCTTGTCTCAGGGGGCGAAGGCCGGGGAGCTGTTTTTT.

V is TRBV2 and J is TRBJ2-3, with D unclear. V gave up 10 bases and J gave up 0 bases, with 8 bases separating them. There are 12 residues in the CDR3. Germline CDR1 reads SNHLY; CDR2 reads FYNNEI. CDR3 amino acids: CAIYFSTDTQYF. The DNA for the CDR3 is TGTGCCATCTATTTTAGCACAGATACGCAGTATTTT. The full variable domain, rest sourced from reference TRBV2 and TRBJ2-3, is EPEVTQTPSHQVTQMGQEVILRCVPISNHLYFYWYRQILGQKVEFLVSFYNNEISEKSEIFDDQFSVERPDGSNFTLKIRSTKLEDSAMYFCAIYFSTDTQYFGPGTRLTVL.

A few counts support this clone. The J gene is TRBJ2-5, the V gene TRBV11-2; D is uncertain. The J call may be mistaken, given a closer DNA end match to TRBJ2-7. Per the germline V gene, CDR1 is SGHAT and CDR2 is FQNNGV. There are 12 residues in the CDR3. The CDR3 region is CASSLVHYEQYF. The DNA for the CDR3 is TGTGCCAGCAGCTTAGTCCACTACGAGCAGTACTTC.

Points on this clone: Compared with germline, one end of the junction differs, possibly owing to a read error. CDR3 bases: TGTGCGATCAGACACTATCGACGGGGGACTAGCGGGGTGCTAGCCTCCTACAATGAGCAGTTCTTC. Protein: CAIRHYRRGTSGVLASYNEQFF. This chain uses TRBV10-3 with TRBJ2-1; 13 bases line up with TRBD2. CDR1 ENHRY and CDR2 SYGVKD come from the germline V gene. This CDR3 is 22 amino acids long.

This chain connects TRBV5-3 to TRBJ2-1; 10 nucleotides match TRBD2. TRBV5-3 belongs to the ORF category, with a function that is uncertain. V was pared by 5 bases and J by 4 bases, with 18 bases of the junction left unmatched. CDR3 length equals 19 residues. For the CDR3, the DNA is TGTGCCAGAAGGGCGCGCGGGCAGCGGGAGGGCCAGGGATACAATGAGCAGTTCTTC. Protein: CARRARGQREGQGYNEQFF.

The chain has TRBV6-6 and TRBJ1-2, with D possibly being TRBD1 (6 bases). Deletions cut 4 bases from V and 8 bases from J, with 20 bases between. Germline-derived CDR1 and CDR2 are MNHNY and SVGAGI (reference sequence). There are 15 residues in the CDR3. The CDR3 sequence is CASSFTDSPREGYTF. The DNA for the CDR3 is TGTGCCAGCAGTTTTACGGACAGCCCTCGGGAAGGCTACACCTTC.

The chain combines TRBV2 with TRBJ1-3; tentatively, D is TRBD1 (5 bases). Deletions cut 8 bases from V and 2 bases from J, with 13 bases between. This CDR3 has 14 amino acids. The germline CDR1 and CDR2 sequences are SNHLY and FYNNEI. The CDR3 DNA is TGTGCCAGCGGGGTGGACAAGGCTGGAAACACCATATATTTT. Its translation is CASGVDKAGNTIYF.

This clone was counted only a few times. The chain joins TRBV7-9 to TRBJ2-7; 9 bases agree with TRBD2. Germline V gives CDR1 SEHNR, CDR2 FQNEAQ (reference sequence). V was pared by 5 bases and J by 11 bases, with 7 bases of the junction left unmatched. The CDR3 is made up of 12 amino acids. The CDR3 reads CASSLGGGEEYF. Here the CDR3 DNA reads TGTGCCAGCAGCCTAGGCGGGGGGGAGGAGTACTTC.

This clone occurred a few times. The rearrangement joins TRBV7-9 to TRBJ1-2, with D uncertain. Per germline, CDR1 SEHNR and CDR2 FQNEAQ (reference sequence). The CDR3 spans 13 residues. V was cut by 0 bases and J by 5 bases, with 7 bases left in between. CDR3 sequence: CASSLAAVYGYTF. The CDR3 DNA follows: TGTGCCAGCAGCTTAGCGGCAGTGTATGGCTACACCTTC. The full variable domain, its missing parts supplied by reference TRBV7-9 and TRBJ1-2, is DTGVSQNPRHKITKRGQNVTFRCDPISEHNRLYWYRQTLGQGPEFLTYFQNEAQLEKSRLLSDRFSAERPKGSFSTLEIQRTEQGDSAMYLCASSLAAVYGYTFGSGTRLTVV.

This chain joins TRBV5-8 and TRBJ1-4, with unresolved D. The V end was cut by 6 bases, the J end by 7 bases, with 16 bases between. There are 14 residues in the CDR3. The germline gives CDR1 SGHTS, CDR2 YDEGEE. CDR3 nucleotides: TGTGCCAGCACCCCGCCAAACCGGAGTGAAAAACTGTTTTTT. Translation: CASTPPNRSEKLFF.

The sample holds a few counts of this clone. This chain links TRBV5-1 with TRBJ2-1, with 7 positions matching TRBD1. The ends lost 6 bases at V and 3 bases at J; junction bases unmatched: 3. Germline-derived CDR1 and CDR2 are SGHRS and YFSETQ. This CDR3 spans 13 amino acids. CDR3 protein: CASTGQIYNEQFF. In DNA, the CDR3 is TGCGCCAGCACGGGACAGATCTACAATGAGCAGTTCTTC. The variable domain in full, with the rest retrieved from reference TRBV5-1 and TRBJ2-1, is KAGVTQTPRYLIKTRGQQVTLSCSPISGHRSVSWYQQTPGQGLQFLFEYFSETQRNKGNFPGRFSGRQFSNSRSEMNVSTLELGDSALYLCASTGQIYNEQFFGPGTRLTVL.

Here the CDR3 DNA reads TGTGCCAGCAGTGGAAGGGGGGGGAATTACACTGAAGCTTTCTTT. It codes for CASSGRGGNYTEAFF. This rearrangement joins TRBV6-1 to TRBJ1-1; D might be TRBD1 (6 bases). V gave up 4 bases and J gave up 3 bases, with 15 bases separating them. Germline assignment: CDR1 MNHNS and CDR2 SASEGT. The CDR3 consists of 15 residues.

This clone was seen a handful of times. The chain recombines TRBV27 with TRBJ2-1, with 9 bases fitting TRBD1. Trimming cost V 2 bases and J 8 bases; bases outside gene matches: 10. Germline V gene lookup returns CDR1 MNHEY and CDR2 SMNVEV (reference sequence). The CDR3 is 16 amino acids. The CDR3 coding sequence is TGTGCCAGCAGTTTAAATGTCGGACAGGGGCCCGATGAGCAGTTCTTC. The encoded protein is CASSLNVGQGPDEQFF.

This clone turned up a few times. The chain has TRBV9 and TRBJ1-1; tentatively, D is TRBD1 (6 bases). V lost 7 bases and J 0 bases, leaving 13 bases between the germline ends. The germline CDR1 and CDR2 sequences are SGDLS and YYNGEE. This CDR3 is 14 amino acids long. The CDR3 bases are TGTGCCAGCTCCAGGGGCCGATTGAACACTGAAGCTTTCTTT. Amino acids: CASSRGRLNTEAFF. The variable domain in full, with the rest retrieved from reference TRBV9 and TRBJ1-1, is DSGVTQTPKHLITATGQRVTLRCSPRSGDLSVYWYQQSLDQGLQFLIQYYNGEERAKGNILERFSAQQFPDLHSELNLSSLELGDSALYFCASSRGRLNTEAFFGQGTRLTVV.

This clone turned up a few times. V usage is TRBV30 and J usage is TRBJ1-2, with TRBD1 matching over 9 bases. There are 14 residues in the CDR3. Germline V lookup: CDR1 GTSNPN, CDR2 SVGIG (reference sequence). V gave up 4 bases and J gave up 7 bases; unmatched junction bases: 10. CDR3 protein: CAWKIRDRAGGYTF. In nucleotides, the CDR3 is TGTGCCTGGAAGATCCGGGACAGGGCGGGTGGCTACACCTTC.

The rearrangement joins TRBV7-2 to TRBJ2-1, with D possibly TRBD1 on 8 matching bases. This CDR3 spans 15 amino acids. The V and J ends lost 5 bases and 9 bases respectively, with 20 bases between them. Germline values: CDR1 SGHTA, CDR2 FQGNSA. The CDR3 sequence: CASSPQSGTGGEQFF. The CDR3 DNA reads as TGTGCCAGCAGCCCCCAGAGCGGGACAGGTGGTGAGCAGTTCTTC. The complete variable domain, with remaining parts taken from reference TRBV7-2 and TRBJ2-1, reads GAGVSQSPSNKVTEKGKDVELRCDPISGHTALYWYRQSLGQGLEFLIYFQGNSAPDKSGLPSDRFSAERTGGSVSTLTIQRTQQEDSAVYLCASSPQSGTGGEQFFGPGTRLTVL.

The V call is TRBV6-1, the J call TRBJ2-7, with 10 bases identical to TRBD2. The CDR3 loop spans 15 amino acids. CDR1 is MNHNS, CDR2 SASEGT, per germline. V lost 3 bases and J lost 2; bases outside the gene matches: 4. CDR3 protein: CASSEWTSGPYEQYF. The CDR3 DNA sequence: TGTGCCAGCAGTGAGTGGACTAGCGGCCCCTACGAGCAGTACTTC.

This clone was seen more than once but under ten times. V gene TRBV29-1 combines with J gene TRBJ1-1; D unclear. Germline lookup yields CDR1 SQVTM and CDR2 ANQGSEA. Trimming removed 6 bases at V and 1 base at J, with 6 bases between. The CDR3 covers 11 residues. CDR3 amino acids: CSVGANTEAFF. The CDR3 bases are TGCAGCGTAGGAGCGAACACTGAAGCTTTCTTT.

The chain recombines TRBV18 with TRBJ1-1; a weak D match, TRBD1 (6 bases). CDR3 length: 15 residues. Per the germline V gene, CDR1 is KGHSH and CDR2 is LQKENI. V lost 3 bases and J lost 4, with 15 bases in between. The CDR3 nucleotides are TGTGCCAGCTCACCGTTCAAAGGGGGTGGCACTGAAGCTTTCTTT. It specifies CASSPFKGGGTEAFF. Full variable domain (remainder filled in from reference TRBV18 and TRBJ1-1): NAGVMQNPRHLVRRRGQEARLRCSPMKGHSHVYWYRQLPEEGLKFMVYLQKENIIDESGMPKERFSAEFPKEGPSILRIQQVVRGDSAAYFCASSPFKGGGTEAFFGQGTRLTVV.